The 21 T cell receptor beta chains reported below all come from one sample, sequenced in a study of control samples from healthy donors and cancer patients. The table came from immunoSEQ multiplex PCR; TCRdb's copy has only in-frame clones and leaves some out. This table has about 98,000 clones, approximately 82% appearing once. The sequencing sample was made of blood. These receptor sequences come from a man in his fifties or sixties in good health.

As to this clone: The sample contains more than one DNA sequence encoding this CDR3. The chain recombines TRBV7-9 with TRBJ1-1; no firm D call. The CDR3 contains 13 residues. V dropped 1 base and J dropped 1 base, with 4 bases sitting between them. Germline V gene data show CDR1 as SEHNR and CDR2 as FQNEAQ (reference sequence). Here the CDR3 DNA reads TGTGCCAGCAGCTTAGAGGGGAACACTGAAGCTTTCTTT. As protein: CASSLEGNTEAFF.

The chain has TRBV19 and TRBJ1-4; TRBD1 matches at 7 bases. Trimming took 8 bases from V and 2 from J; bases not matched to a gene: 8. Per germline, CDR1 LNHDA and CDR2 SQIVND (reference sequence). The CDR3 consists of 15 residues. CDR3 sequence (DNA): TGTGCCAGTCGCAGAACCAGGGGGACTAATGAAAAACTGTTTTTT. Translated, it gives CASRRTRGTNEKLFF.

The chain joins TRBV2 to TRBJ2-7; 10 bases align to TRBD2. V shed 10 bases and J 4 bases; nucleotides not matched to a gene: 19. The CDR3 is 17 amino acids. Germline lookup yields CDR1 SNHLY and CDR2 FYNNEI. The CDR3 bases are TGTGCCACTCATGGGGACCGCCGGGGACTAGCGATTTACGAGCAGTACTTC. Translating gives CATHGDRRGLAIYEQYF. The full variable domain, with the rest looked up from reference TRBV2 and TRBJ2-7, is EPEVTQTPSHQVTQMGQEVILRCVPISNHLYFYWYRQILGQKVEFLVSFYNNEISEKSEIFDDQFSVERPDGSNFTLKIRSTKLEDSAMYFCATHGDRRGLAIYEQYFGPGTRLTVT.

CDR3 in DNA: TGTGCCAGTTACTTAGCGGGGAACACCGGGGAGCTGTTTTTT. Its translation is CASYLAGNTGELFF. The J gene is TRBJ2-2, the V gene TRBV7-9; 7 bases map to TRBD2. Germline V CDR1 and CDR2: SEHNR, FQNEAQ (reference sequence). After removal of 9 bases from V and 1 base from J, the junction contained 5 bases not matched to a gene. The CDR3 spans 14 residues.

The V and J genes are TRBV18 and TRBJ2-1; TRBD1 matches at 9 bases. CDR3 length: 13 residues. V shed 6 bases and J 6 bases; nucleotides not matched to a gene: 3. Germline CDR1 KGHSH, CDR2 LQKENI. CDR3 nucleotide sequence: TGTGCCAGCTCGGGGGACAGGGTCAATGAGCAGTTCTTC. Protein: CASSGDRVNEQFF.

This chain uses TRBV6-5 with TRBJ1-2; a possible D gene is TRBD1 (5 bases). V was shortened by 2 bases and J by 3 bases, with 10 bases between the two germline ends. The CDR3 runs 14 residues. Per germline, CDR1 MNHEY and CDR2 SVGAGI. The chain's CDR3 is CASSYTDSYYGYTF. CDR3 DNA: TGTGCCAGCAGTTACACTGACAGCTACTATGGCTACACCTTC.

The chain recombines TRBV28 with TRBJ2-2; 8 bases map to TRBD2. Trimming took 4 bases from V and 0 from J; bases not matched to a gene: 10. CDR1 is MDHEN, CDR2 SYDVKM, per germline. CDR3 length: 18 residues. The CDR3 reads CASSSAGVPLSNTGELFF. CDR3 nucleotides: TGTGCCAGCAGTTCAGCGGGAGTCCCCTTGTCGAACACCGGGGAGCTGTTTTTT.

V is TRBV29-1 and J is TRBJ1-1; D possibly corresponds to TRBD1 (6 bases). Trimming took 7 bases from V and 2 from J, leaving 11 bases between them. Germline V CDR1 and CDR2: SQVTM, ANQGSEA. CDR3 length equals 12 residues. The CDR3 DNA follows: TGCAGCGCCGACAGGCCCAACACTGAAGCTTTCTTT. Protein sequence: CSADRPNTEAFF.

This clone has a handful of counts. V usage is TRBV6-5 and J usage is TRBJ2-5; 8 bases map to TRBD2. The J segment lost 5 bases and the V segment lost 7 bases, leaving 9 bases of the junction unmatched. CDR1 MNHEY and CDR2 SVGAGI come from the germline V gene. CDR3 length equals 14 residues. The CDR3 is CASTPRGGLETQYF. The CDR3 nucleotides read TGTGCCAGCACCCCCCGGGGGGGCCTGGAGACCCAGTACTTC.

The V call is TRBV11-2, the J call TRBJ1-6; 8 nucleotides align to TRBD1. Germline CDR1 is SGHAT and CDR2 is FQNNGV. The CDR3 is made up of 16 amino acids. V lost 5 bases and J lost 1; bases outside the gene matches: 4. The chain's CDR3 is CASSLDRGSYNSPLHF. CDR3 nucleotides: TGTGCCAGCAGCCTCGACAGGGGATCCTATAATTCACCCCTCCACTTT.

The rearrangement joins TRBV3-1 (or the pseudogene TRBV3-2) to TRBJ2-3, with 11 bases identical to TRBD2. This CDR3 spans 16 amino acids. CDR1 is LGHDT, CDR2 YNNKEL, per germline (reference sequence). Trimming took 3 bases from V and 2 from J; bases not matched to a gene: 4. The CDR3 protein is CASSHRLAGPTDTQYF. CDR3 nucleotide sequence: TGTGCCAGCAGCCATCGACTAGCGGGGCCCACAGATACGCAGTATTTT.

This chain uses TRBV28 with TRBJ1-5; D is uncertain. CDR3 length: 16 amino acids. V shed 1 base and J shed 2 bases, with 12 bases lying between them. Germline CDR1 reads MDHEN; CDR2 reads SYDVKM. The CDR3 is CASSLLMRFGNQPQHF. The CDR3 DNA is TGTGCCAGCAGTTTATTGATGCGGTTTGGCAATCAGCCCCAGCATTTT.

CDR3 in amino acids: CAWRPGTATDTQYF. As DNA, the CDR3 is TGTGCCTGGAGGCCCGGGACAGCCACAGATACGCAGTATTTT. This chain uses TRBV30 with TRBJ2-3; 7 bases fit TRBD1. There are 14 residues in the CDR3. V gave up 3 bases and J gave up 2 bases; unmatched junction bases: 5. Germline loops: CDR1 GTSNPN, CDR2 SVGIG (reference sequence).

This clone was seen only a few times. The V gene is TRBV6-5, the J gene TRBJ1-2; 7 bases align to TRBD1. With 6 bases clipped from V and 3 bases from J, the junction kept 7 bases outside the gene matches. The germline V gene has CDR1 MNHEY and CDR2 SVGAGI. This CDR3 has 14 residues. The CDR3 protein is CASRLGGSDYGYTF. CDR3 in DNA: TGTGCCAGCAGGCTAGGGGGCTCGGACTATGGCTACACCTTC.

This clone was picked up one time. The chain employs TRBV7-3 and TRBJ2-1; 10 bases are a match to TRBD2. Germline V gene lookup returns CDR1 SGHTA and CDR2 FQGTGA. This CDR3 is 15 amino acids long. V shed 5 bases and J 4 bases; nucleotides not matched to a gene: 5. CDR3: CASSQSSGGYNEQFF. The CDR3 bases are TGTGCCAGCAGCCAATCTAGCGGGGGTTACAATGAGCAGTTCTTC.

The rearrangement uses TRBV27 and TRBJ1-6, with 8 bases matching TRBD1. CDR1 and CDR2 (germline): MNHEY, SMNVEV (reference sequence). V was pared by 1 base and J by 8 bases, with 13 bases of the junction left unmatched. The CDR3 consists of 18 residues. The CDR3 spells CASSLWSPLQGVDSPLHF. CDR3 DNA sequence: TGTGCCAGCAGTTTATGGAGTCCCTTACAGGGGGTAGATTCACCCCTCCACTTT.

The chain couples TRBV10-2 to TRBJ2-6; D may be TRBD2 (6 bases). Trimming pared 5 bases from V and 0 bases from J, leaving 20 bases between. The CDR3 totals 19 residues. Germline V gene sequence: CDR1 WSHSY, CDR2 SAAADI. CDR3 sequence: CASSKEGSSIYSGANVLTF. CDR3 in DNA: TGCGCCAGCAGTAAGGAGGGGTCTAGCATCTACTCTGGGGCCAACGTCCTGACTTTC.

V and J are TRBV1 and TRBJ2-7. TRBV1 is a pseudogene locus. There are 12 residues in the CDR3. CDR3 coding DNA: TGCACCAGCAGCTCGGACGGCTACGAGCAGTACTTC. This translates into CTSSSDGYEQYF.

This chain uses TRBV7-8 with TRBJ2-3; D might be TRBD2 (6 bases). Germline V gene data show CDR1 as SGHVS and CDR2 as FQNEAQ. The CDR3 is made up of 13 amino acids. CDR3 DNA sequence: TGTGCTACCGGAGGAGGGAGGAGAGATACGCAGTATTTT. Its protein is CATGGGRRDTQYF. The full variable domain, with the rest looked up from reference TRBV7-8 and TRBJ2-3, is GAGVSQSPRYKVAKRGQDVALRCDPISGHVSLFWYQQALGQGPEFLTYFQNEAQLDKSGLPSDRFFAERPEGSVSTLKIQRTQQEDSAVYLCATGGGRRDTQYFGPGTRLTVL.

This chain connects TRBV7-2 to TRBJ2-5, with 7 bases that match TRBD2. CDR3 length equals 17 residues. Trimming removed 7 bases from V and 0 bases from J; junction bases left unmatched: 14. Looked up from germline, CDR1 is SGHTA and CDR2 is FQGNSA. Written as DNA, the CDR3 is TGTGCCAGCACCTTCCTGTTAGTGGGAGGGTACCAAGAGACCCAGTACTTC. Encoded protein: CASTFLLVGGYQETQYF.

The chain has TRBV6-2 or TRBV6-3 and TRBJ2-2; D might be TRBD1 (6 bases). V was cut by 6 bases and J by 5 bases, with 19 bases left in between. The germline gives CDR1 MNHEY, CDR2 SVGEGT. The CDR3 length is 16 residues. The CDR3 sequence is CASSNPGVGKTGELFF. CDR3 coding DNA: TGTGCCAGCAGCAATCCAGGGGTGGGAAAGACCGGGGAGCTGTTTTTT.